The rows below give T cell receptor beta chains drawn from one sample of a study of response to subunit inactivated influenza vaccine. TCRdb redid the calling of the RT-PCR reads with MiXCR, one entry per CDR3 protein. The sample yields about 540,000 distinct CDR3 sequences, 20% to 25% seen once. This sample also appeared in a second study, on T cells expressing NK-cell markers.

Sample: CD4+ T cells sorted from PBMCs, taken 11 to 12 days after vaccination. The receptors shown here come from a man aged 50 to 59 who received an inactivated influenza vaccine. The CDR3 runs from the conserved cysteine through the conserved F or W. A D gene is named only where the DNA matches it firmly. Some rows mark clone size as missing; the rest say once, few, many or name a class of expanded clone.

DNA: TGTGCCAGCAGCCCCCCGGGGGGGGGGCATCGAGAAAAACTGTTTTTT; CDR3: CASSPPGGGHREKLFF; length: 16; J: TRBJ1-4; D: -; size: few; V: TRBV9
DNA: TGCAGTGCTGGCACGGACAGGGGGCGTCAGAATGAGCAGTTCTTC; CDR3: CSAGTDRGRQNEQFF; length: 15; J: TRBJ2-1; D: TRBD1; size: few; V: TRBV20-1
DNA: TGTGCCAGCAGCCCCCGGGCGACAGGGAGGGGGACTGAAGCTTTCTTT; CDR3: CASSPRATGRGTEAFF; length: 16; J: TRBJ1-1; D: TRBD1; size: -; V: TRBV5-5
DNA: TGTGCCAGCAGTTTAAACGGGGGGGCCATTAATGAGCAGTTCTTC; CDR3: CASSLNGGAINEQFF; length: 15; J: TRBJ2-1; D: TRBD2; size: -; V: TRBV27
DNA: TGTGCCAGCAGTTATGGGGGCCCAGATACGCAGTATTTT; CDR3: CASSYGGPDTQYF; length: 13; J: TRBJ2-3; D: -; size: few; V: TRBV6-2/TRBV6-3
DNA: TGTGCCAGCAGTATCCCGCTAGCGGGAACAGATACGCAGTATTTT; CDR3: CASSIPLAGTDTQYF; length: 15; J: TRBJ2-3; D: TRBD2; size: -; V: TRBV25-1
DNA: TGTGCCAGCAGTTACTTGGCAGGGAGCACCGGGGAGCTGTTTTTT; CDR3: CASSYLAGSTGELFF; length: 15; J: TRBJ2-2; D: -; size: -; V: TRBV6-5
DNA: TGTGCCAGCAGTTTATCCTTTGTAACAGAGACCAAAAACATTCAGTACTTC; CDR3: CASSLSFVTETKNIQYF; length: 17; J: TRBJ2-4; D: -; size: once; V: TRBV28
DNA: TGCAGCGTTGAAAAGGAATCGACCTACGAGCAGTACTTC; CDR3: CSVEKESTYEQYF; length: 13; J: TRBJ2-7; D: -; size: many; V: TRBV29-1
DNA: TGTGCCAGCAGCAAAGGGTATCGAGAGACCCAGTACTTC; CDR3: CASSKGYRETQYF; length: 13; J: TRBJ2-5; D: -; size: few; V: TRBV4-2
DNA: TGTGCCAGCAGTTCGTTCAGGGGCCGGGATCAGCCCCAGCATTTT; CDR3: CASSSFRGRDQPQHF; length: 15; J: TRBJ1-5; D: -; size: -; V: TRBV28
DNA: TGCAGTGCTGCAAACTCGGGACTAGCGGGAGGCGAGCAGTACTTC; CDR3: CSAANSGLAGGEQYF; length: 15; J: TRBJ2-7; D: TRBD2; size: few; V: TRBV20-1
DNA: TGCAGTGGCCCCAGTCGACTAGCGGGGGGCTCCTACAATGAGCAGTTCTTC; CDR3: CSGPSRLAGGSYNEQFF; length: 17; J: TRBJ2-1; D: TRBD2; size: -; V: TRBV20-1
DNA: TGTGCCAGCAGGGCAGCCGGAGTTCTCTCTGGAAACACCATATATTTT; CDR3: CASRAAGVLSGNTIYF; length: 16; J: TRBJ1-3; D: -; size: -; V: TRBV2
DNA: TGTGCCAGCTCCCCGACAGGGGCTAATGAAAAACTGTTTTTT; CDR3: CASSPTGANEKLFF; length: 14; J: TRBJ1-4; D: TRBD1; size: -; V: TRBV12-3/TRBV12-4
DNA: TGCAGTGCTAGAGAAACTAGCGAGGCGACCCAGTACTTC; CDR3: CSARETSEATQYF; length: 13; J: TRBJ2-5; D: TRBD2; size: -; V: TRBV20-1
DNA: TGCAGTGCTACCAGCGGTAGCAACTACAATGAGCAGTTCTTC; CDR3: CSATSGSNYNEQFF; length: 14; J: TRBJ2-1; D: -; size: few; V: TRBV20-1
DNA: TGTGCCAGCTCACCGGACAGGGGTGGCAATCAGCCCCAGCATTTT; CDR3: CASSPDRGGNQPQHF; length: 15; J: TRBJ1-5; D: TRBD1; size: few; V: TRBV18
DNA: TGTGCCACCCACCTGAGACAGGGGCCTGGAAACACCATATATTTT; CDR3: CATHLRQGPGNTIYF; length: 15; J: TRBJ1-3; D: TRBD1; size: -; V: TRBV24-1
DNA: TGTGCCAGCAGCTTGGCCACTAGCGGGAGAGAAGAGACCCAGTACTTC; CDR3: CASSLATSGREETQYF; length: 16; J: TRBJ2-5; D: TRBD2; size: -; V: TRBV5-4
DNA: TGTGCCAGCAGCCAAGATCTGGGCGGGGCGAACACCGGGGAGCTGTTTTTT; CDR3: CASSQDLGGANTGELFF; length: 17; J: TRBJ2-2; D: -; size: -; V: TRBV4-2
DNA: TGCGCCAGCAGCTCCTCCCCGACAGGGGATAATGAAAAACTGTTTTTT; CDR3: CASSSSPTGDNEKLFF; length: 16; J: TRBJ1-4; D: TRBD1; size: -; V: TRBV5-1
DNA: TGCGCCAGCAGCGAACCAGGGTCCGGGGAGCTGTTTTTT; CDR3: CASSEPGSGELFF; length: 13; J: TRBJ2-2; D: -; size: -; V: TRBV5-1
DNA: TGTGCGAAGTTAGGCACAGATACGCAGTATTTT; CDR3: CAKLGTDTQYF; length: 11; J: TRBJ2-3; D: -; size: -; V: TRBV19
DNA: TGTGCCAGTAGTAGCGGACAGGGCGGACGGGAAAAACTGTTTTTT; CDR3: CASSSGQGGREKLFF; length: 15; J: TRBJ1-4; D: TRBD1; size: once; V: TRBV19
DNA: TGCGCCAGCAGCTTGTTTGGGGGAGGAGTCCAAGAGACCCAGTACTTC; CDR3: CASSLFGGGVQETQYF; length: 16; J: TRBJ2-5; D: -; size: few; V: TRBV5-1
DNA: TGCAGCGTTGAGGACAGGGCCTACAATGAGCAGTTCTTC; CDR3: CSVEDRAYNEQFF; length: 13; J: TRBJ2-1; D: TRBD1; size: many; V: TRBV29-1